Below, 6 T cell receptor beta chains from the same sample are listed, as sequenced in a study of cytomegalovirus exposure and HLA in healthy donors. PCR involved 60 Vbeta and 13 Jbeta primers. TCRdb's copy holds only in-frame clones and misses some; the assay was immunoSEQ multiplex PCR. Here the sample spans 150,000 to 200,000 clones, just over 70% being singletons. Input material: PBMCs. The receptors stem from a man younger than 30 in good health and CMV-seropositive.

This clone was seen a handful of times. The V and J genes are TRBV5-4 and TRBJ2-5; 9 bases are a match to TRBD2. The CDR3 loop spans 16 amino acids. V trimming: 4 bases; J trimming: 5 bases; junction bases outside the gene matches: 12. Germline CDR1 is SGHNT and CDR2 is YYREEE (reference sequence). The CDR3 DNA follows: TGTGCCAGCAGCGAGGCTAGCGGGACACTATGGGAGACCCAGTACTTC. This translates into CASSEASGTLWETQYF.

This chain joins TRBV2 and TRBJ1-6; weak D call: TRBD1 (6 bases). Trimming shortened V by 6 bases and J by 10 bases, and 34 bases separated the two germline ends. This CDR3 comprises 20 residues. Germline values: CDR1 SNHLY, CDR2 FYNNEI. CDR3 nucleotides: TGTGCCAGCAGCCCGGTCTCGGGACATTCGGCCAGGCCAGACCTCTCACCCCTCCACTTT. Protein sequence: CASSPVSGHSARPDLSPLHF.

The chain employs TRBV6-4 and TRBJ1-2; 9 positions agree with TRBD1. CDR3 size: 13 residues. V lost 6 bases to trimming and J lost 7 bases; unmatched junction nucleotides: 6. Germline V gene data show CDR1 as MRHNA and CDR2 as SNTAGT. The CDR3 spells CASSGTGLVGYTF. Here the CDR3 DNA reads TGTGCCAGCAGCGGGACAGGGTTGGTTGGCTACACCTTC.

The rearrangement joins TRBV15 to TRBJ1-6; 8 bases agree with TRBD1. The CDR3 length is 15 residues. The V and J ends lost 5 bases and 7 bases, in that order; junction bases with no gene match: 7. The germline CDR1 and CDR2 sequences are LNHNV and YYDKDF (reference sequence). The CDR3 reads CATSRSTGVNSPLHF. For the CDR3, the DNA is TGTGCCACCAGCCGTTCGACAGGGGTCAATTCACCCCTCCACTTT.

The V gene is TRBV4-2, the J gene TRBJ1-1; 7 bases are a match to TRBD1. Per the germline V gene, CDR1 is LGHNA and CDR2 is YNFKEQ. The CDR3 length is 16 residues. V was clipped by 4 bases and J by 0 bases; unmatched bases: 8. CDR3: CASSPRQGGMNTEAFF. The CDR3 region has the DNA TGTGCCAGCAGCCCCCGACAGGGTGGCATGAACACTGAAGCTTTCTTT.

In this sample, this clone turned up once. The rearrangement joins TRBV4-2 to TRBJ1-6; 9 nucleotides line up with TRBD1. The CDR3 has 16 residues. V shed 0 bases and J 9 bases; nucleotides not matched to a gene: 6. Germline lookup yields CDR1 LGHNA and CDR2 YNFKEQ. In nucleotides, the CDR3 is TGTGCCAGCAGCCAAGAACAGGGGGCTTTAGTTTCACCCCTCCACTTT. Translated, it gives CASSQEQGALVSPLHF.